This T cell receptor beta chain was sequenced during a study of T cell responses to AZD1222 COVID-19 vaccine. Study results and caveats: Distributed over spike, vaccine-associated CD4 TCRs predominated at 160-218 and 743-854. In all cases, repertoires were sampled only after the peak T cell response.

Measured with immunoSEQ multiplex PCR; TCRdb has only the in-frame clones, and not every one. The sample consists of about 170,000 clones, around 89% of them appearing once. In regard to this clone: Its antigen is unidentified.

The source of this sequence is an adult who received the MenACWY meningococcal vaccine as a control. The sample was peripheral blood, taken 28 days after the second dose of the MenACWY control vaccine.

CDR3 DNA: TGTGCCAGCAGCTTCCAGGAAGGGGGAACTGAAGCTTTCTTT. Its translation: CASSFQEGGTEAFF. V is TRBV7-9 and J is TRBJ1-1; D may be TRBD1 (6 bases). Germline CDR1 reads SEHNR; CDR2 reads FQNEAQ (reference sequence). This CDR3 comprises 14 residues. Trimming took 3 bases from V and 5 from J, leaving 13 bases between them.